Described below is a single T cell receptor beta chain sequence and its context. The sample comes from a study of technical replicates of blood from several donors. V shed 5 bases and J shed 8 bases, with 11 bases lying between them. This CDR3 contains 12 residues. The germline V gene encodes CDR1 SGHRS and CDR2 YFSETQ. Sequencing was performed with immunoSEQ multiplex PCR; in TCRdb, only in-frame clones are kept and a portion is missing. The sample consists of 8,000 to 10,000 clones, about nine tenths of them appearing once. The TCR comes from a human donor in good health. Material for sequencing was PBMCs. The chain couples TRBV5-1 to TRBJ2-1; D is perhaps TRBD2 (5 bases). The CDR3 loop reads CASRASSHEQFF. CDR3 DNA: TGCGCCAGCAGGGCTAGCTCCCATGAGCAGTTCTTC.